This TCR beta chain came from a study of PD-1 blockade in classical Hodgkin lymphoma. CDR3 length: 14 residues. Germline trimming cut 2 bases from V and 3 bases from J; bases unmatched to any gene: 3. CDR1 MNHEY and CDR2 SVGAGI come from the germline V gene. Sample time point: newly diagnosed, previously untreated cHL patient sample. Magnetic negative selection was used to purify CD4+ T cells from thawed PBMCs. Here immunoSEQ multiplex PCR was the method, and the copy in TCRdb shows in-frame clones only, minus some. The repertoire holds 25,000 to 35,000 clones, with roughly nine tenths as singletons. The sequencing input was CD4+ T cells from blood. This clonotype was sampled from a human donor with classical Hodgkin lymphoma. The chain combines TRBV6-5 with TRBJ1-1, with 7 bases that match TRBD1. As DNA, the CDR3 is TGTGCCAGCAGTTACGGACAGGCCCACACTGAAGCTTTCTTT. Amino acid sequence: CASSYGQAHTEAFF.